The 18 T cell receptor beta chains presented below share a single source sample, sequenced in a study of CD4 T cells in relation to SARS-CoV-2 and coronaviruses. The antigens for these receptors are not known. The repertoire was sequenced with immunoSEQ multiplex PCR; TCRdb's copy has only in-frame clones and lacks some. In the table there are approximately 30,000 clones, around two thirds of which are singletons. Before the COVID-19 pandemic, during about 2011-2019, CD4+ T cells were taken from unexposed donors. After roughly 9 days of culture, CD4+ T cells were isolated. Sequenced material: CD4+ T cells from PBMCs, cultured in vitro. Receptors were obtained from a human donor in good health.

This CDR3 is CASVGDRVDYEQYF. The DNA of the CDR3 is TGTGCCTCCGTAGGGGACAGGGTAGACTACGAGCAGTACTTC. The rearrangement links TRBV7-3 to TRBJ2-7; 9 bases agree with TRBD1. Germline CDR1 SGHTA, CDR2 FQGTGA. The trim removed 11 bases at V and 3 bases at J, leaving 11 bases unmatched. This CDR3 is built from 14 residues.

The chain links TRBV5-1 to TRBJ2-7; 7 bases agree with TRBD1. Germline CDR1 SGHRS, CDR2 YFSETQ. Germline trimming cut 0 bases from V and 3 bases from J; bases unmatched to any gene: 3. The CDR3 consists of 14 residues. CDR3 amino acids: CASSLDRGNYEQYF. The DNA for the CDR3 is TGCGCCAGCAGCTTGGACAGGGGAAACTACGAGCAGTACTTC.

This rearrangement joins TRBV20-1 to TRBJ2-7; 7 bases match TRBD1. Germline CDR1 reads DFQATT; CDR2 reads SNEGSKA (reference sequence). The trim removed 3 bases at V and 5 bases at J, leaving 4 bases unmatched. The CDR3 is 12 residues long. The CDR3 DNA is TGCAGTGCTAGTAGAGGACAGGACGAGCAGTACTTC. It yields the protein CSASRGQDEQYF.

About this clone itself: An end of the junction does not agree with germline; a read error may underlie this. The chain uses TRBV4-1 and TRBJ2-5, with TRBD2 as a possible D gene (5 bases). The CDR3 is made up of 14 amino acids. In germline, CDR1 is MGHRA, CDR2 YSYEKL. The CDR3 sequence: CASSQVLQPGKTHF. DNA for the CDR3: TGCGCCAGCAGCCAAGTACTACAACCGGGAAAGACGCACTTC.

V is TRBV3-1 (or the pseudogene TRBV3-2) and J is TRBJ1-4, with 7 positions matching TRBD1. Per germline, CDR1 LGHDT and CDR2 YNNKEL (reference sequence). There are 16 residues in the CDR3. Germline trimming cut 3 bases from V and 4 bases from J; bases unmatched to any gene: 8. CDR3 nucleotide sequence: TGTGCCAGCAGCCACACACTAGGACAGGATAATGAAAAACTGTTTTTT. Its translation is CASSHTLGQDNEKLFF.

The chain uses TRBV6-6 and TRBJ1-5; D is ambiguous. The CDR3 spans 15 residues. V was clipped by 1 base and J by 4 bases, with 11 bases between them. The germline V gene encodes CDR1 MNHNY and CDR2 SVGAGI (reference sequence). For the CDR3, the DNA is TGTGCCAGCAGTTACTATTGGGAAGCGAATCAGCCCCAGCATTTT. Translated, it gives CASSYYWEANQPQHF.

The rearrangement links TRBV6-5 to TRBJ2-1; D gene uncertain. V was shortened by 6 bases and J by 5 bases, with 11 bases between the two germline ends. The CDR3 runs to 13 residues. The germline CDR1 and CDR2 sequences are MNHEY and SVGAGI. CDR3 sequence (DNA): TGTGCCAGCAGCCCGGTTTGGAACAATGAGCAGTTCTTC. This gives the protein CASSPVWNNEQFF.

The chain couples TRBV4-3 to TRBJ2-3; possibly TRBD2 for D (6 bases). In germline, CDR1 is LGHNA, CDR2 YSLEER. CDR3 length: 15 amino acids. V shed 3 bases and J shed 8 bases, with 18 bases lying between them. CDR3 protein: CASSQEVAAPATQYF. For the CDR3, the DNA is TGCGCCAGCAGCCAGGAAGTAGCGGCCCCAGCTACGCAGTATTTT.

The chain combines TRBV6-4 with TRBJ2-7, with D tentatively TRBD2 (5 bases). V was shortened by 5 bases and J by 2 bases, with 16 bases between the two germline ends. CDR3 length: 15 amino acids. Germline lookup yields CDR1 MRHNA and CDR2 SNTAGT. The CDR3 sequence is CASSLTRPTTYEQYF. The CDR3 bases are TGTGCCAGCAGTCTTACTAGACCGACTACCTACGAGCAGTACTTC.

The genes are TRBV9 and TRBJ2-7, with D possibly TRBD1 on 6 matching bases. This CDR3 region has 14 residues. Germline CDR1 and CDR2: SGDLS and YYNGEE. V was pared by 3 bases and J by 7 bases, with 17 bases between. The CDR3 DNA is TGTGCCAGCAGCGCCCAGGGGACCATGGGAGAGCAGTACTTC. Translation gives CASSAQGTMGEQYF.

The chain links TRBV6-4 to TRBJ1-1; D is ambiguous. Germline-derived CDR1 and CDR2 are MRHNA and SNTAGT. This CDR3 comprises 13 residues. V lost 2 bases to trimming and J lost 4 bases, with 8 bases between them. The CDR3, as DNA: TGTGCCAGCAGTGACCAGCCAGGCACTGAAGCTTTCTTT. It translates to CASSDQPGTEAFF.

The chain joins TRBV6-5 to TRBJ2-7; D is tentatively TRBD1 or TRBD2 (5 bases each). The CDR3 spans 14 residues. Trimming cost V 2 bases and J 3 bases, with 11 bases left between them. Looked up from germline, CDR1 is MNHEY and CDR2 is SVGAGI. The CDR3: CASSYPGTNYEQYF. DNA for the CDR3: TGTGCCAGCAGTTACCCAGGGACCAACTACGAGCAGTACTTC.

This sequence joins TRBV5-1 and TRBJ2-5; either TRBD1 or TRBD2 may fit D (6 bases each). V lost 0 bases to trimming and J lost 3 bases, with 18 bases between them. Germline V gene lookup returns CDR1 SGHRS and CDR2 YFSETQ. There are 17 residues in the CDR3. CDR3 sequence: CASSLGIRGLGEETQYF. The CDR3 nucleotides read TGCGCCAGCAGCTTGGGGATTCGGGGGCTGGGGGAAGAGACCCAGTACTTC.

The rearrangement uses TRBV5-1 and TRBJ2-7; the D gene is possibly TRBD2 (7 bases). The CDR3 length is 16 residues. Germline V gene sequence: CDR1 SGHRS, CDR2 YFSETQ. Trimming left V 3 bases short and J 1 base short, with 17 bases between. In nucleotides, the CDR3 is TGCGCCAGCAGCTGGACCGGGGGGCTAAGTTCCTACGAGCAGTACTTC. This encodes CASSWTGGLSSYEQYF.

This chain joins TRBV5-1 and TRBJ2-7, with D possibly being TRBD1 (6 bases). Trimming took off 5 bases at V and 3 bases at J, with 9 bases between the two ends. Germline V gives CDR1 SGHRS, CDR2 YFSETQ. CDR3 length: 12 amino acids. CDR3 DNA: TGCGCCAGCAGTCCGGACAGCTACGAGCAGTACTTC. This gives the protein CASSPDSYEQYF.

The CDR3 sequence: CASSLFSTDTQYF. The CDR3 DNA reads TGTGCCAGCAGCTTATTTAGCACAGATACGCAGTATTTT. The chain combines TRBV7-9 with TRBJ2-3; D is unclear. V dropped 2 bases and J dropped 0 bases, with 3 bases sitting between them. The CDR3 covers 13 residues. Germline-derived CDR1 and CDR2 are SEHNR and FQNEAQ (reference sequence).

V is TRBV4-2 and J is TRBJ2-7; TRBD2 matches 8 bases. Germline CDR1 LGHNA, CDR2 YNFKEQ. Losses at the gene ends were 0 bases for V and 1 base for J; bases not matched to a gene: 11. This CDR3 has 18 amino acids. CDR3 region: CASSQEGVSGKFSYEQYF. The CDR3 DNA is TGTGCCAGCAGCCAAGAGGGAGTTAGCGGGAAGTTTTCCTACGAGCAGTACTTC.

The rearrangement joins TRBV27 to TRBJ2-7, with D maybe TRBD2 (5 bases). Germline CDR1 MNHEY, CDR2 SMNVEV (reference sequence). With 5 bases removed from V and 1 base from J, the gap between germline ends came to 15 bases. This CDR3 comprises 15 residues. CDR3 in amino acids: CASSGNSAQSYEQYF. The CDR3 DNA reads TGTGCCAGCAGTGGCAATAGCGCCCAATCCTACGAGCAGTACTTC.